Listed below are T cell receptor beta chains from one sample, sequenced in a study of T cell repertoires in cytomegalovirus infection. TCRdb ran MiXCR on the reads and lists one entry per CDR3 protein. The sample consists of approximately 500,000 distinct CDR3 sequences, 11% of them appearing once. The sample taken for sequencing was PBMCs. Receptor source: a human donor in good health (CMV status not recorded). Some clones in this sample may be carry-over from other donors' samples. Both conserved end residues are part of each CDR3. A D gene is named only where the DNA matches it firmly. Size tells how often a clone was seen (once, few, many) or the class of an expanded clone, and some rows leave it out.

D | J | V | size | CDR3 | DNA
TRBD1 | TRBJ1-4 | TRBV18 | many | CASSPQGATNEKLFF | TGTGCCAGCAGCCCGCAGGGGGCAACTAATGAAAAACTGTTTTTT
TRBD1 | TRBJ2-2 | TRBV6-6 | many | CASRPRRDRGNPGELFF | TGTGCCAGCAGACCAAGGCGGGACAGGGGGAATCCCGGGGAGCTGTTTTTT
TRBD1 | TRBJ2-2 | TRBV5-1 | few | CASSLAPGTGRDGELFF | TGCGCCAGCAGCTTGGCCCCCGGGACAGGGCGCGACGGGGAGCTGTTTTTT
TRBD2 | TRBJ2-1 | TRBV3-1 | NA | CASSQLAGEQFF | TGTGCCAGCAGCCAATTAGCGGGGGAGCAGTTCTTC
NA | TRBJ2-4 | TRBV18 | many | CASSPGGLGNIQYF | TGTGCCAGCTCACCCGGGGGATTGGGGAACATTCAGTACTTC
TRBD1 | TRBJ2-2 | TRBV6-6 | many | CASSYFQGANTGELFF | TGTGCCAGCAGTTACTTCCAGGGGGCGAACACCGGGGAGCTGTTTTTT
NA | TRBJ2-6 | TRBV5-1 | once | CAIPLAESSGANILTF | TGCGCCATCCCTTTGGCTGAAAGCTCTGGGGCCAACATCCTGACTTTC
NA | TRBJ1-1 | TRBV20-1 | NA | CSASQGRWTEAFF | TGCAGTGCTAGTCAGGGGCGGTGGACTGAAGCTTTCTTT
NA | TRBJ1-4 | TRBV7-8 | many | CASSWGASEGEKLFF | TGTGCCAGCAGCTGGGGGGCCTCAGAGGGTGAAAAACTGTTTTTT
NA | TRBJ1-1 | TRBV6-6 | many | CASFDSLNTEAFF | TGTGCCAGCTTCGACAGCCTTAACACTGAAGCTTTCTTT
NA | TRBJ2-7 | TRBV19 | many | CASSNTGTNYEQYF | TGTGCCAGTAGTAACACCGGGACAAATTACGAGCAGTACTTC
TRBD2 | TRBJ2-5 | TRBV7-2 | many | CASSLGLAGGMQETQYF | TGTGCCAGCAGCTTAGGACTAGCGGGAGGGATGCAAGAGACCCAGTACTTC
NA | TRBJ1-2 | TRBV25-1 | NA | CASSEWGGQTYGYTF | TGTGCCAGCAGTGAATGGGGAGGACAGACCTATGGCTACACCTTC
NA | TRBJ1-2 | TRBV9 | many | CASSVMTDYGYTF | TGTGCCAGCAGCGTAATGACAGACTATGGCTACACCTTC
NA | TRBJ2-7 | TRBV20-1 | NA | CSPSPGLNHEQYF | TGCAGTCCATCTCCGGGACTCAATCACGAGCAGTACTTC
TRBD2 | TRBJ2-1 | TRBV7-2 | many | CASSAGGVAQDEQFF | TGTGCCAGCAGCGCCGGGGGGGTAGCACAGGATGAGCAGTTCTTC
TRBD2 | TRBJ2-3 | TRBV20-1 | many | CSAAGGVTDTQYF | TGCAGTGCCGCGGGAGGTGTCACAGATACGCAGTATTTT
NA | TRBJ2-3 | TRBV29-1 | once | CSVSPSTDTQYF | TGCAGCGTTAGTCCTAGCACAGATACGCAGTATTTT
NA | TRBJ1-6 | TRBV14 | few | CASSKDSGYNSPLHF | TGTGCCAGCAGCAAGGACAGTGGCTATAATTCACCCCTCCACTTT
NA | TRBJ2-3 | TRBV5-1 | NA | CASSSDIYHTDTQYF | TGCGCCAGCAGCTCCGACATTTACCACACAGATACGCAGTATTTT
NA | TRBJ1-1 | TRBV5-1 | NA | CASSLAASRGTEAFF | TGCGCCAGCAGCTTGGCAGCCAGTAGGGGTACTGAAGCTTTCTTT
NA | TRBJ2-6 | TRBV7-8 | many | CASSLATGSGANVLTF | TGTGCCAGCAGCTTAGCGACGGGCTCTGGGGCCAACGTCCTGACTTTC
TRBD1 | TRBJ1-1 | TRBV27 | many | CASSHRGRTEAFF | TGTGCCAGCAGTCACAGGGGGCGGACTGAAGCTTTCTTT
NA | TRBJ2-3 | TRBV27 | many | CASRPTSNTQYF | TGTGCCAGCAGGCCCACTAGCAATACGCAGTATTTT
TRBD2 | TRBJ2-7 | TRBV20-1 | few | CSAISRRGGEQYF | TGCAGTGCTATATCTAGAAGGGGAGGGGAGCAGTACTTC
NA | TRBJ2-1 | TRBV5-1 | NA | CASSFDGDIYNEQFF | TGCGCCAGCAGCTTTGACGGGGACATATACAATGAGCAGTTCTTC
NA | TRBJ2-5 | TRBV7-2 | many | CASSLVGRSETQYF | TGTGCCAGCAGCTTAGTTGGTAGAAGCGAGACCCAGTACTTC